These 15 T cell receptor beta chains were sequenced from one sample in a study of blood T cells in healthy people across ages. The second PCR ran roughly 7 to 12 cycles with a sample-barcoded 5' primer and J-beta primers. TCRdb fed the 5' RACE reads into MiXCR, producing one record per CDR3 protein. The table shows approximately 850,000 distinct CDR3 sequences, with roughly 44% occurring only once. The sample consisted of blood. Every receptor here comes from a man aged 55 to 70 in good health.

The chain employs TRBV6-2 or TRBV6-3 and TRBJ2-7, with D uncertain. The assigned J gene may be wrong: the sequence end matches TRBJ2-5 better. The CDR3 has 13 residues. CDR1 is MNHEY, CDR2 SVGEGT, per germline. For the CDR3, the DNA is TGTGCCAGCAGTTATCTGGGTCCGGAGACCCAGTACTTC. This codes for CASSYLGPETQYF.

The table lists this clonotype with many counts. The chain uses TRBV28 and TRBJ2-7, with 12 bases that match TRBD1. CDR1 MDHEN and CDR2 SYDVKM come from the germline V gene. With V trimmed by 4 bases and J by 4 bases, 5 bases remained unmatched. There are 15 residues in the CDR3. CDR3 sequence reads: CASSSPGQGAYEQYF. CDR3 DNA sequence: TGTGCCAGCAGTTCGCCGGGACAGGGGGCGTACGAGCAGTACTTC. Filled out from reference TRBV28 and TRBJ2-7, the complete variable domain reads DVKVTQSSRYLVKRTGEKVFLECVQDMDHENMFWYRQDPGLGLRLIYFSYDVKMKEKGDIPEGYSVSREKKERFSLILESASTNQTSMYLCASSSPGQGAYEQYFGPGTRLTVT.

There are a few counts of this clonotype. The chain is built from TRBV6-2 or TRBV6-3 and TRBJ2-5; 7 bases are a match to TRBD1. Trimming at V came to 5 bases and at J to 5 bases, leaving 11 bases not matched to a gene. This CDR3 comprises 15 residues. The V gene's germline CDR1 is MNHEY and CDR2 SVGEGT. The CDR3 DNA reads TGTGCCAGCAGTAACGACAGGGCCCTCCGGGAGACCCAGTACTTC. Translated, it gives CASSNDRALRETQYF.

This chain uses TRBV20-1 with TRBJ2-5; TRBD1 matches 8 bases. Unmatched junction bases numbered 4, after V lost 6 bases and J lost 4 bases. CDR1 and CDR2 (germline): DFQATT, SNEGSKA (reference sequence). This CDR3 has 12 amino acids. The CDR3 DNA sequence: TGCAGTGCACAGGGGGAAAGAGAGACCCAGTACTTC. Translation gives CSAQGERETQYF.

The chain employs TRBV6-5 and TRBJ2-5, with D perhaps TRBD1 (6 bases). The CDR3 consists of 14 residues. Germline CDR1 is MNHEY and CDR2 is SVGAGI. The V end lost 6 bases, the J end lost 1 base, and 12 bases lay between the germline ends. For the CDR3, the DNA is TGTGCCAGCAGACTGAACAGGGTCCAAGAGACCCAGTACTTC. This codes for CASRLNRVQETQYF.

This clonotype was seen a few times. The chain is built from TRBV10-3 and TRBJ1-2; D unclear. This CDR3 spans 12 amino acids. Germline V gene data show CDR1 as ENHRY and CDR2 as SYGVKD. V shed 10 bases and J shed 7 bases, with 16 bases lying between them. The CDR3 DNA sequence: TGTGCCAGCGGGGATCGTATTGGTGGCTACACCTTC. Translated: CASGDRIGGYTF.

This rearrangement joins TRBV27 to TRBJ2-7, with D possibly being TRBD1 (7 bases). With 7 bases removed from V and 7 bases from J, the gap between germline ends came to 17 bases. This CDR3 region has 13 residues. The germline V gene encodes CDR1 MNHEY and CDR2 SMNVEV (reference sequence). As DNA, the CDR3 is TGTGCCAGCAAGGCGGGACAGACCCGTGAGCAGTACTTC. Its translation is CASKAGQTREQYF.

Here the CDR3 DNA reads TGTGCCGGCCGGGACAGGGTATACGTGGATGAAAAACTGTTTTTT. It specifies CAGRDRVYVDEKLFF. The chain uses TRBV2 and TRBJ1-4; 9 bases match TRBD1. The germline CDR1 and CDR2 sequences are SNHLY and FYNNEI. The CDR3 sequence is 15 residues long. V was clipped by 11 bases and J by 6 bases; unmatched bases: 13.

V usage is TRBV12-3 or TRBV12-4 and J usage is TRBJ1-2, with no clear D. Trimming shortened V by 5 bases and J by 8 bases, and 9 bases separated the two germline ends. The CDR3 length is 11 residues. The CDR3 here is CASSTLSGYTF. The CDR3 DNA reads TGTGCCAGCAGTACCCTCTCAGGCTACACCTTC.

The chain has TRBV2 and TRBJ2-7; weak D call: TRBD1 (6 bases). The V end lost 7 bases, the J end lost 5 bases, and 24 bases lay between the germline ends. This CDR3 is 16 amino acids long. CDR1 and CDR2 from the germline V gene are SNHLY and FYNNEI. CDR3 sequence reads: CASKVQGIMRANEQYF. The CDR3 coding sequence is TGTGCCAGCAAGGTACAGGGTATTATGAGGGCTAACGAGCAGTACTTC.

In its sample, this clonotype was seen a few times. The V gene is TRBV4-3, the J gene TRBJ2-7, with D unresolved. Between the trimmed V and J ends, which lost 1 base and 7 bases, there was a span of 11 bases. CDR1 is LGHNA and CDR2 is YSLEER in the germline V gene. The CDR3 length is 13 residues. The CDR3, as DNA: TGCGCCAGCAGCCAAGGACCTTTTGAGGAGCAGTACTTC. Translated, it gives CASSQGPFEEQYF.

The chain combines TRBV21-1 with TRBJ2-5. TRBV21-1 is assigned pseudogene status. The CDR3 is 13 amino acids. The CDR3 nucleotides read TGTGCCAGCAGCAAAAAAGGAGAAGAGACCCAGTACTTC. This encodes CASSKKGEETQYF.

This rearrangement joins TRBV29-1 to TRBJ1-2; D uncertain. Per germline, CDR1 SQVTM and CDR2 ANQGSEA. The length of the CDR3 is 13 residues. Trimming took off 4 bases at V and 0 bases at J, with 9 bases between the two ends. CDR3 nucleotides: TGCAGCGTTGGGTCCGCAGCTAACTATGGCTACACCTTC. The encoded protein is CSVGSAANYGYTF.

The chain has TRBV11-2 and TRBJ2-3; TRBD2 agrees at 13 bases. Germline V CDR1 and CDR2: SGHAT, FQNNGV. V was clipped by 2 bases and J by 2 bases; unmatched bases: 7. The CDR3 has 18 residues. The CDR3 loop reads CASSLLETSGGFTDTQYF. In DNA, the CDR3 is TGTGCCAGCAGCTTATTGGAGACTAGCGGGGGGTTCACAGATACGCAGTATTTT.

In this sample, this clonotype turned up a few times. The chain is built from TRBV6-5 and TRBJ2-7; D remains ambiguous. V was clipped by 2 bases and J by 0 bases, with 8 bases between them. The CDR3 spans 14 residues. Germline loops: CDR1 MNHEY, CDR2 SVGAGI. CDR3 DNA: TGTGCCAGCAGTTACAGGTTTTCCTCCTACGAGCAGTACTTC. Protein: CASSYRFSSYEQYF.